This T cell receptor (beta chain) appears in the sequencing data of a study of T-cell reconstitution after alpha-beta-depleted transplantation in children. Germline V gene lookup returns CDR1 SGHRS and CDR2 YFSETQ. This CDR3 is built from 14 residues. The V gene end was trimmed by 3 bases and the J gene end by 11 bases; junction bases not matched to a gene: 11. A TCRbeta library incorporating unique molecular identifiers was prepared. In TCRdb, the PCR reads were re-called with MiXCR into one record per CDR3 protein. Of approximately 400,000 distinct CDR3 sequences detected, roughly 10% appear once; the ten largest clones hold 4.5% to 6%. In its sample, this clonotype was seen a few times.

The chain joins TRBV5-1 to TRBJ1-1; 9 bases map to TRBD1. The clonotype comes from a human donor who donated a stem cell graft to a child with acute myeloid leukemia. This material consisted of PBMCs from the stem cell graft donor, taken from the stem cell graft. The CDR3 DNA reads TGCGCCAGCAGCTCGGGACAGGGCGATTCTGGGGCTTTCTTT. This codes for CASSSGQGDSGAFF.